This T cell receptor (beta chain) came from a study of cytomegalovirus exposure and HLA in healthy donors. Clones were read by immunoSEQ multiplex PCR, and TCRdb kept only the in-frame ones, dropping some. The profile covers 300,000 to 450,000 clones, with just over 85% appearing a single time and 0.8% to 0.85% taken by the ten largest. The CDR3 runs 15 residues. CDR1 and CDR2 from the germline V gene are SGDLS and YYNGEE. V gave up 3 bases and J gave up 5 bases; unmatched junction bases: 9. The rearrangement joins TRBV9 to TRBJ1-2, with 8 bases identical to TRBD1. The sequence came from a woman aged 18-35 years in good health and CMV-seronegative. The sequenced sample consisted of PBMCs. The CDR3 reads CASSASGTGAYGYTF. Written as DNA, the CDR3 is TGTGCCAGCAGCGCATCCGGGACAGGCGCTTATGGCTACACCTTC.